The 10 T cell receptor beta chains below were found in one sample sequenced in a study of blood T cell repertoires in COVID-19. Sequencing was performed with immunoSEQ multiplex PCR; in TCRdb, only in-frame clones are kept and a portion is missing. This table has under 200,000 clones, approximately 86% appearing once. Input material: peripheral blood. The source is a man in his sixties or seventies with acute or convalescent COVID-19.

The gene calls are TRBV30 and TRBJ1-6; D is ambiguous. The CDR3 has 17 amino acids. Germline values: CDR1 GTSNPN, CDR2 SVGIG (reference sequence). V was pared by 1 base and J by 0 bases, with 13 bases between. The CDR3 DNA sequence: TGTGCCTGGAGTGGGGCGGCGGGGAGCTCCTATAATTCACCCCTCCACTTT. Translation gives CAWSGAAGSSYNSPLHF.

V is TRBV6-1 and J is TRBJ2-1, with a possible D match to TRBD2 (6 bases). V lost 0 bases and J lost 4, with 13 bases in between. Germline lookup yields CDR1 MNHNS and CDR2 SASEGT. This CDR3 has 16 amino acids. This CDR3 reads CASSEAYGGYYNEQFF. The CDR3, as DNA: TGTGCCAGCAGTGAAGCATATGGGGGGTATTACAATGAGCAGTTCTTC.

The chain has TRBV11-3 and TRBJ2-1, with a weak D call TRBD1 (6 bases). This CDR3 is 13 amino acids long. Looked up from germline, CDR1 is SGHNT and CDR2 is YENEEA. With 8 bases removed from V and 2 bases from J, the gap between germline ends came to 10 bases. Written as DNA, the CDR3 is TGTGCCAGCTCTCAGGGGACCTACAATGAGCAGTTCTTC. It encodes CASSQGTYNEQFF.

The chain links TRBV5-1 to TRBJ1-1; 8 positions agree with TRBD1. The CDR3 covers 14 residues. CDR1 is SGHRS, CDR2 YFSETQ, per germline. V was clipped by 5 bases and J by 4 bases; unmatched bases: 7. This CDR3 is CASRRTGSSTEAFF. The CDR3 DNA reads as TGCGCCAGCAGACGGACAGGGTCGAGCACTGAAGCTTTCTTT.

The CDR3 reads CASSRLGTSGGEYF. CDR3 DNA: TGTGCCAGCAGCCGGCTGGGGACTAGCGGGGGCGAGTATTTT. The V call is TRBV4-2, the J call TRBJ2-3; 14 positions match TRBD2. Germline V gives CDR1 LGHNA, CDR2 YNFKEQ. V lost 4 bases, J lost 13 bases, and 7 bases stayed unmatched. The CDR3 runs to 14 residues.

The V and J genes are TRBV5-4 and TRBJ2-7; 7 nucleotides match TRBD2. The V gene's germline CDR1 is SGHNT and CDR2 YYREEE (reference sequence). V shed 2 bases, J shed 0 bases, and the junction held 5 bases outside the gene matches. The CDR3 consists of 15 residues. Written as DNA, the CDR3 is TGTGCCAGCAGCTTACCTAGCGGTACCTCCTACGAGCAGTACTTC. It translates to CASSLPSGTSYEQYF.

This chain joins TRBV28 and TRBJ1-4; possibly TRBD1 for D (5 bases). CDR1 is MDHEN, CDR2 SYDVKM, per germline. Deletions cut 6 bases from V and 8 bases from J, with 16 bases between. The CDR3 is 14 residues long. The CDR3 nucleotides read TGTGCCAGCAGGGGATCGCAGGGTGGGGAAAAACTGTTTTTT. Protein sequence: CASRGSQGGEKLFF.

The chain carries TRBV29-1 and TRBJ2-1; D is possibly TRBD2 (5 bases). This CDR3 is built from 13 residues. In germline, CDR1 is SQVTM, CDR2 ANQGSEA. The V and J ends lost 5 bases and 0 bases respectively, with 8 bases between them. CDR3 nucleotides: TGCAGCGTTCGGACTCCCTCCTACAATGAGCAGTTCTTC. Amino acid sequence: CSVRTPSYNEQFF.

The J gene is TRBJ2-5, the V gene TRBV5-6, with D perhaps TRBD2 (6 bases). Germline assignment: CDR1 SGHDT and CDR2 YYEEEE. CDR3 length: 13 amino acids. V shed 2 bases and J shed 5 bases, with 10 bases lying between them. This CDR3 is CASSLPGEETQYF. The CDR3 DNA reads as TGTGCCAGCAGCTTACCGGGAGAGGAGACCCAGTACTTC.

The CDR3 sequence: CASSSTRSGANVLTF. In DNA form, the CDR3 reads TGTGCCAGCAGTTCCACGCGGTCTGGGGCCAACGTCCTGACTTTC. The chain links TRBV28 to TRBJ2-6; D ambiguous. The CDR3 sequence is 15 residues long. Per germline, CDR1 MDHEN and CDR2 SYDVKM. The germline V and J ends were trimmed by 4 bases and 1 base, with 8 bases remaining between them. Full variable domain (outside the CDR3, taken from reference TRBV28 and TRBJ2-6): DVKVTQSSRYLVKRTGEKVFLECVQDMDHENMFWYRQDPGLGLRLIYFSYDVKMKEKGDIPEGYSVSREKKERFSLILESASTNQTSMYLCASSSTRSGANVLTFGAGSRLTVL.